These T cell receptor beta chains were read from a single sample in a study of blood T cells in healthy people across ages. One entry per CDR3 protein results from TCRdb running MiXCR on the 5' RACE reads. The sample has about 780,000 distinct CDR3 sequences, under 30% seen once. The same sample was also studied in work on T cells of mothers and their children.

The material sequenced was blood. These receptors were collected from a boy aged 10-17 years in good health. Each CDR3 is given with its conserved first and last residue. Fields, in order: J gene, V gene, clone size, D gene, CDR3 protein, CDR3 DNA. The D gene is left open where the match is weak. For some rows the clone size is stated as once, few or many, or as a class when expanded; others skip it.

j_gene: TRBJ1-3; v_gene: TRBV28; abundance: few; d_gene: .; CDR3aa: CASTPGERPGGNTIYF; CDR3nt: TGTGCCAGCACCCCTGGTGAGAGGCCGGGTGGAAACACCATATATTTT
j_gene: TRBJ1-2; v_gene: TRBV5-1; abundance: .; d_gene: .; CDR3aa: CASSRGTVDYGYTF; CDR3nt: TGCGCCAGCAGCCGGGGCACAGTGGACTATGGCTACACCTTC
j_gene: TRBJ2-1; v_gene: TRBV7-3; abundance: many; d_gene: TRBD1; CDR3aa: CASSERTGWTNEQFF; CDR3nt: TGTGCCAGCAGTGAGAGGACAGGGTGGACGAATGAGCAGTTCTTC
j_gene: TRBJ1-1; v_gene: TRBV7-9; abundance: .; d_gene: .; CDR3aa: CASSRTKGSAPF; CDR3nt: TGTGCCAGCAGCCGTACGAAGGGCTCAGCCCCCTTT
j_gene: TRBJ1-4; v_gene: TRBV7-9; abundance: .; d_gene: TRBD1; CDR3aa: CASSLSLGQKNEKLFF; CDR3nt: TGTGCCAGCAGCTTATCTCTGGGACAGAAGAATGAAAAACTGTTTTTT
j_gene: TRBJ1-4; v_gene: TRBV5-5; abundance: .; d_gene: .; CDR3aa: CASSLAGYPNEKLFF; CDR3nt: TGTGCCAGCAGCTTGGCAGGGTACCCGAATGAAAAACTGTTTTTT
j_gene: TRBJ2-3; v_gene: TRBV5-5; abundance: .; d_gene: .; CDR3aa: CASSLTGAFSTDTQYF; CDR3nt: TGTGCCAGCAGCTTGACGGGGGCCTTTAGCACAGATACGCAGTATTTT
j_gene: TRBJ1-2; v_gene: TRBV12-3/TRBV12-4; abundance: .; d_gene: TRBD1; CDR3aa: CASSSPGQGAHGYTF; CDR3nt: TGTGCCAGCAGTTCCCCTGGACAGGGGGCTCATGGCTACACCTTC
j_gene: TRBJ2-7; v_gene: TRBV3-1; abundance: .; d_gene: TRBD1; CDR3aa: CASSQGGGTGSSEQYF; CDR3nt: TGTGCCAGCAGCCAAGGGGGCGGGACAGGGTCTAGCGAGCAGTACTTC
j_gene: TRBJ2-7; v_gene: TRBV5-1; abundance: few; d_gene: .; CDR3aa: CASSLAARSAQYF; CDR3nt: TGCGCCAGCAGCTTGGCCGCGCGCTCCGCTCAGTACTTC
j_gene: TRBJ2-1; v_gene: TRBV7-6; abundance: .; d_gene: TRBD2; CDR3aa: CASSFDAGGFPYNEQFF; CDR3nt: TGTGCCAGCAGCTTCGACGCGGGGGGATTCCCCTACAATGAGCAGTTCTTC
j_gene: TRBJ1-2; v_gene: TRBV13; abundance: once; d_gene: .; CDR3aa: CASSLGSGPYGYTF; CDR3nt: TGTGCCAGCAGCTTAGGGTCCGGACCCTATGGCTACACCTTC
j_gene: TRBJ2-3; v_gene: TRBV20-1; abundance: .; d_gene: .; CDR3aa: CSARYETATDTQYF; CDR3nt: TGCAGTGCTAGATACGAGACAGCCACAGATACGCAGTATTTT
j_gene: TRBJ2-2; v_gene: TRBV6-5; abundance: .; d_gene: TRBD1; CDR3aa: CAIKRDRGHTGELFF; CDR3nt: TGTGCCATCAAAAGGGACAGGGGGCACACCGGGGAGCTGTTTTTT
j_gene: TRBJ2-4; v_gene: TRBV12-3/TRBV12-4; abundance: .; d_gene: .; CDR3aa: CASSFGGGGGKNIQYF; CDR3nt: TGTGCCAGCAGTTTTGGAGGTGGGGGTGGCAAAAACATTCAGTACTTC
j_gene: TRBJ2-5; v_gene: TRBV12-3/TRBV12-4; abundance: .; d_gene: TRBD1; CDR3aa: CASSTFRGSRETQYF; CDR3nt: TGTGCCAGCAGTACCTTCAGGGGGTCACGAGAGACCCAGTACTTC
j_gene: TRBJ2-1; v_gene: TRBV4-1; abundance: .; d_gene: TRBD2; CDR3aa: CASSQDPASGGESSYNEQFF; CDR3nt: TGCGCCAGCAGCCAAGATCCGGCTAGCGGGGGGGAGAGCTCCTACAATGAGCAGTTCTTC
j_gene: TRBJ2-5; v_gene: TRBV9; abundance: .; d_gene: .; CDR3aa: CASSVGPGLSGETQYF; CDR3nt: TGTGCCAGCAGCGTAGGCCCCGGGCTCAGCGGGGAGACCCAGTACTTC
j_gene: TRBJ2-2; v_gene: TRBV5-5; abundance: .; d_gene: TRBD2; CDR3aa: CASARLAGATGELFF; CDR3nt: TGTGCCAGCGCAAGACTAGCGGGGGCCACCGGGGAGCTGTTTTTT
j_gene: TRBJ2-4; v_gene: TRBV7-9; abundance: .; d_gene: TRBD1; CDR3aa: CANTHNPIRGQAKNIQYF; CDR3nt: TGTGCCAACACCCATAACCCGATCAGGGGGCAAGCCAAAAACATTCAGTACTTC
j_gene: TRBJ2-1; v_gene: TRBV20-1; abundance: few; d_gene: .; CDR3aa: CSARDRWQTNNEQFF; CDR3nt: TGCAGTGCTAGAGATAGGTGGCAGACAAACAATGAGCAGTTCTTC
j_gene: TRBJ2-6; v_gene: TRBV5-1; abundance: few; d_gene: .; CDR3aa: CASSLLSHGSHDAGANVLTF; CDR3nt: TGCGCCAGCAGCTTGTTGTCCCACGGCAGCCACGACGCTGGGGCCAACGTCCTGACTTTC
j_gene: TRBJ2-5; v_gene: TRBV5-1; abundance: .; d_gene: TRBD2; CDR3aa: CASSLGSGGALETQYF; CDR3nt: TGCGCCAGCAGCTTAGGGAGCGGGGGGGCGTTGGAGACCCAGTACTTC
j_gene: TRBJ2-1; v_gene: TRBV7-9; abundance: few; d_gene: .; CDR3aa: CASSLFEGLRETQCF; CDR3nt: TGTGCCAGCAGCTTATTCGAGGGGTTGAGGGAGACCCAGTGCTTC
j_gene: TRBJ1-5; v_gene: TRBV12-3/TRBV12-4; abundance: .; d_gene: .; CDR3aa: CASSFMSRNQPQHF; CDR3nt: TGTGCCAGCAGTTTCATGAGTCGCAATCAGCCCCAGCATTTT
j_gene: TRBJ1-2; v_gene: TRBV20-1; abundance: .; d_gene: .; CDR3aa: CSASLQDTNYGYTF; CDR3nt: TGCAGTGCTAGCCTACAGGATACTAACTATGGCTACACCTTC
j_gene: TRBJ2-1; v_gene: TRBV10-3; abundance: .; d_gene: TRBD2; CDR3aa: CAISALAGGVDEQFF; CDR3nt: TGTGCCATCAGTGCACTAGCGGGGGGGGTCGATGAGCAGTTCTTC
j_gene: TRBJ1-5; v_gene: TRBV28; abundance: few; d_gene: TRBD1; CDR3aa: CASGSTGGNQPQHF; CDR3nt: TGTGCCAGCGGGTCGACAGGGGGAAATCAGCCCCAGCATTTT
j_gene: TRBJ2-3; v_gene: TRBV5-5; abundance: .; d_gene: .; CDR3aa: CASSFPGPADTQYF; CDR3nt: TGTGCCAGCAGCTTTCCTGGTCCCGCGGATACGCAGTATTTT
j_gene: TRBJ2-5; v_gene: TRBV29-1; abundance: .; d_gene: .; CDR3aa: CSVPRGWETQYF; CDR3nt: TGCAGCGTTCCCAGGGGCTGGGAGACCCAGTACTTC
j_gene: TRBJ2-1; v_gene: TRBV3-1; abundance: few; d_gene: .; CDR3aa: CASSQDPWRGPPPEQFF; CDR3nt: TGTGCCAGCAGCCAAGATCCGTGGCGGGGGCCACCTCCTGAGCAGTTCTTC
j_gene: TRBJ2-5; v_gene: TRBV11-1; abundance: many; d_gene: .; CDR3aa: CASSSDGLQETQYF; CDR3nt: TGTGCCAGCAGTTCTGACGGTCTCCAAGAGACCCAGTACTTC
j_gene: TRBJ2-7; v_gene: TRBV29-1; abundance: few; d_gene: TRBD2; CDR3aa: CSVVPGGSYEQYF; CDR3nt: TGCAGCGTTGTGCCGGGAGGTAGCTACGAGCAGTACTTC
j_gene: TRBJ1-4; v_gene: TRBV6-6; abundance: few; d_gene: .; CDR3aa: CASSDLPRGNEKLFF; CDR3nt: TGTGCCAGCAGTGACCTCCCCCGCGGAAATGAAAAACTGTTTTTT
j_gene: TRBJ2-7; v_gene: TRBV27; abundance: .; d_gene: .; CDR3aa: CASSLGGRGPSYEQYF; CDR3nt: TGTGCCAGCAGTTTGGGGGGGCGTGGGCCATCCTACGAGCAGTACTTC
j_gene: TRBJ2-5; v_gene: TRBV18; abundance: few; d_gene: .; CDR3aa: CASSLMDELETQYF; CDR3nt: TGTGCCAGCTCACTCATGGACGAATTAGAGACCCAGTACTTC
j_gene: TRBJ2-5; v_gene: TRBV5-8; abundance: few; d_gene: .; CDR3aa: CASSSGEWEETQYF; CDR3nt: TGTGCCAGCAGCTCGGGGGAATGGGAAGAGACCCAGTACTTC
j_gene: TRBJ2-5; v_gene: TRBV7-9; abundance: .; d_gene: .; CDR3aa: CASSRPGQSQYF; CDR3nt: TGTGCCAGCAGCCGTCCGGGCCAATCCCAGTACTTC
j_gene: TRBJ2-7; v_gene: TRBV5-1; abundance: .; d_gene: .; CDR3aa: CASSFSGAQSYEQYF; CDR3nt: TGCGCCAGCAGCTTCTCAGGGGCTCAGTCCTACGAGCAGTACTTC
j_gene: TRBJ2-5; v_gene: TRBV20-1; abundance: few; d_gene: TRBD2; CDR3aa: CSARDIRASGRQETQYF; CDR3nt: TGCAGTGCTAGAGATATCCGGGCTAGCGGTCGTCAAGAGACCCAGTACTTC
j_gene: TRBJ2-1; v_gene: TRBV4-2; abundance: few; d_gene: .; CDR3aa: CASSQELGWAQFF; CDR3nt: TGTGCCAGCAGCCAAGAGCTAGGTTGGGCCCAGTTCTTC
j_gene: TRBJ2-7; v_gene: TRBV7-8; abundance: few; d_gene: TRBD1; CDR3aa: CASSLGTGVAYEQYF; CDR3nt: TGTGCCAGCAGCCTTGGGACAGGGGTGGCCTACGAGCAGTACTTC
j_gene: TRBJ2-5; v_gene: TRBV9; abundance: .; d_gene: .; CDR3aa: CASSVTGSETQYF; CDR3nt: TGTGCCAGCAGCGTTACAGGGAGCGAGACCCAGTACTTC
j_gene: TRBJ2-3; v_gene: TRBV20-1; abundance: .; d_gene: TRBD1; CDR3aa: CSAREGQGTDTQYF; CDR3nt: TGCAGTGCTAGAGAGGGACAGGGGACAGATACGCAGTATTTT
j_gene: TRBJ1-1; v_gene: TRBV5-1; abundance: .; d_gene: TRBD1; CDR3aa: CASSLWSRQGGTEAFF; CDR3nt: TGCGCCAGCAGTCTTTGGTCTCGACAGGGAGGGACTGAAGCTTTCTTT
j_gene: TRBJ2-2; v_gene: TRBV6-5; abundance: few; d_gene: .; CDR3aa: CASSYPIQGPLASGELFF; CDR3nt: TGTGCCAGCAGTTACCCCATCCAGGGGCCCCTAGCTTCCGGGGAGCTGTTTTTT